The clone carrying this TCR beta chain has a handful of counts. Its antigen is as yet unknown. Hyperthyroidism of Graves' type that showed no ophthalmopathy progression within 18 months was stable. Criteria for exclusion of patients were uncontrolled infection, other autoimmune disease, pregnancy or lactation. The PBMCs were taken from roughly 9.3 ml of fresh peripheral blood. The data belong to a study of T cells in Graves' hyperthyroidism and ophthalmopathy. Amplification of TCR beta CDR3 regions was performed using RNA transcripts as template. Researchers ran a first-round RT-PCR on the TCR CDR3 using the HTBI primer set. TCRdb called the multiplex PCR reads again in MiXCR, with one record for every CDR3 protein. The sample shows more than 150,000 distinct CDR3 sequences, about a sixth of them seen only once. Findings and caveats of the study: Blood samples included most of the expanded thyroid clonotypes exceeding 0.001.

Trimming took 2 bases from V and 2 from J; bases not matched to a gene: 5. The V gene's germline CDR1 is SEHNR and CDR2 FQNEAQ (reference sequence). The CDR3 length is 16 residues. V usage is TRBV7-9 and J usage is TRBJ2-3; TRBD1 aligns across 9 bases. This TCR came from a woman aged 45 to 65 with Graves' hyperthyroidism. Sequenced sample: blood. CDR3 sequence reads: CASSLWTGAATDTQYF. DNA of the CDR3: TGTGCCAGCAGCTTATGGACAGGGGCGGCCACAGATACGCAGTATTTT.